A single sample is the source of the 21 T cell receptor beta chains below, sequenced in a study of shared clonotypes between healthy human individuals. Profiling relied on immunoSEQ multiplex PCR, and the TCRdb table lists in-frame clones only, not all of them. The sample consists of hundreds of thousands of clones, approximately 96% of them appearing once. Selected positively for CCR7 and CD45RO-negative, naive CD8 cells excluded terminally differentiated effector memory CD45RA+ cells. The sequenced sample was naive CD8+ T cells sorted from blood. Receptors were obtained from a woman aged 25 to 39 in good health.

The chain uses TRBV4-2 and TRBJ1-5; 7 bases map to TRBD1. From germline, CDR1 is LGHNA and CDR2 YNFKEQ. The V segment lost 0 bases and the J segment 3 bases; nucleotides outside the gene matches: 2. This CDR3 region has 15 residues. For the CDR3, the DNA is TGTGCCAGCAGCCAAGACAGGGGGGCCAATCAGCCCCAGCATTTT. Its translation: CASSQDRGANQPQHF.

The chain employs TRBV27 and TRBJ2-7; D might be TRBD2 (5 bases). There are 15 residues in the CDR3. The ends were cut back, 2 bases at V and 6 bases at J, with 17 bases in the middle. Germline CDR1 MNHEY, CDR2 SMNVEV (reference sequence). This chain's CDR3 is CASSLQGLLLGEQYF. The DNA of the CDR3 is TGTGCCAGCAGTTTACAAGGACTCCTTCTGGGCGAGCAGTACTTC.

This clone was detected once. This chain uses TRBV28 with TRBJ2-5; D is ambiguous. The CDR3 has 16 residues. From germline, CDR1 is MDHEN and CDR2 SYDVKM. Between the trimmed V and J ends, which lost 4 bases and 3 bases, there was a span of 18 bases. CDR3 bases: TGTGCCAGCAGTTATACGGTCATGGCGTCCGAAGAGACCCAGTACTTC. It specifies CASSYTVMASEETQYF. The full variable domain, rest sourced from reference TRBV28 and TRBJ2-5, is DVKVTQSSRYLVKRTGEKVFLECVQDMDHENMFWYRQDPGLGLRLIYFSYDVKMKEKGDIPEGYSVSREKKERFSLILESASTNQTSMYLCASSYTVMASEETQYFGPGTRLLVL.

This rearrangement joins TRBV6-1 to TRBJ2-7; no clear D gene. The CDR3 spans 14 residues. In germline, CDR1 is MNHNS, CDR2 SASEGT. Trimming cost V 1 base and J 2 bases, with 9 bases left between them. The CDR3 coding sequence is TGTGCCAGCAGTGAAGGTCCTAGTACCTACGAGCAGTACTTC. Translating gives CASSEGPSTYEQYF.

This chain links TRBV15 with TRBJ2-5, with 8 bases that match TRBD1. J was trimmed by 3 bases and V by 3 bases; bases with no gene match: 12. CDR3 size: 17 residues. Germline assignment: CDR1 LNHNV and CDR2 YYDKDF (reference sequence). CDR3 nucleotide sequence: TGTGCCACCAGCAGTGAGAACCCCCGGGACAGGAAAGAGACCCAGTACTTC. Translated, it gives CATSSENPRDRKETQYF.

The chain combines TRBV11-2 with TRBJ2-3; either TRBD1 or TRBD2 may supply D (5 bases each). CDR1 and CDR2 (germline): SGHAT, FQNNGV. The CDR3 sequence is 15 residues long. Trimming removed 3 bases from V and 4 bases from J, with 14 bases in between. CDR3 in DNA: TGTGCCAGCAGCTTCGGGACCTCTGCTCCAGATACGCAGTATTTT. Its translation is CASSFGTSAPDTQYF. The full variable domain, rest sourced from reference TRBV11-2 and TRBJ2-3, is EAGVAQSPRYKIIEKRQSVAFWCNPISGHATLYWYQQILGQGPKLLIQFQNNGVVDDSQLPKDRFSAERLKGVDSTLKIQPAKLEDSAVYLCASSFGTSAPDTQYFGPGTRLTVL.

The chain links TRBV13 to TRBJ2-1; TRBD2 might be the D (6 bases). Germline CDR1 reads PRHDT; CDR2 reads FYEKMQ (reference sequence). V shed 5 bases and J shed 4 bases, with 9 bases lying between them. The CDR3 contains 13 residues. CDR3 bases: TGTGCCAGCAGCGTGACTAGTTACAATGAGCAGTTCTTC. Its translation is CASSVTSYNEQFF. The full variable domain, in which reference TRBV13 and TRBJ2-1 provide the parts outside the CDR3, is AAGVIQSPRHLIKEKRETATLKCYPIPRHDTVYWYQQGPGQDPQFLISFYEKMQSDKGSIPDRFSAQQFSDYHSELNMSSLELGDSALYFCASSVTSYNEQFFGPGTRLTVL.

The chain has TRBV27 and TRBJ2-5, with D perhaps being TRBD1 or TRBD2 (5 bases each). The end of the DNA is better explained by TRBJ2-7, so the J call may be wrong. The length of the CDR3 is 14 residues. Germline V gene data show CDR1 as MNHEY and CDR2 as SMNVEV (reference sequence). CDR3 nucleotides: TGTGCCAGCAGTTCGGGACGGCTATCCACCGAGCAGTACTTC. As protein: CASSSGRLSTEQYF.

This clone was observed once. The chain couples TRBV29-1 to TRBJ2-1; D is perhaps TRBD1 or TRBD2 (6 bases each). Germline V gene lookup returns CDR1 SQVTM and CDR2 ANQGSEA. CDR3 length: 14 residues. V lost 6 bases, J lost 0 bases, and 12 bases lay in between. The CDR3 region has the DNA TGCAGCGTCAGAGGGGGGAGCTCCTACAATGAGCAGTTCTTC. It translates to CSVRGGSSYNEQFF.

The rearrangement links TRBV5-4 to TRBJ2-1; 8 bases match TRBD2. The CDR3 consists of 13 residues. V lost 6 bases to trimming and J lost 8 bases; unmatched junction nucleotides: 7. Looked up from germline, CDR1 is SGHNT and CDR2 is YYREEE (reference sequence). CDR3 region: CASKTSEGDEQFF. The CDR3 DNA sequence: TGTGCCAGCAAGACTAGCGAGGGAGATGAGCAGTTCTTC.

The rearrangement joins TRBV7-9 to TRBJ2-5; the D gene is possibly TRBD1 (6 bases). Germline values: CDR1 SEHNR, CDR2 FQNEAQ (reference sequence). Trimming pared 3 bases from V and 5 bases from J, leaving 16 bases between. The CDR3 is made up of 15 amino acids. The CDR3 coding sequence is TGTGCCAGCAGCTTGGACCAGGGGCTTAGGGAGACCCAGTACTTC. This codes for CASSLDQGLRETQYF.

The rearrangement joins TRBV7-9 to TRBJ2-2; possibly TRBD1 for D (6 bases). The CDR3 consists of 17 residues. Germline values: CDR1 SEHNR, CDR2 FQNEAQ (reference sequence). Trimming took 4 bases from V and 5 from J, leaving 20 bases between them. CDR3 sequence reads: CASSSPLLDRRTGELFF. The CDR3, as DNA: TGTGCCAGCAGCTCCCCCTTGCTTGACAGGCGGACCGGGGAGCTGTTTTTT.

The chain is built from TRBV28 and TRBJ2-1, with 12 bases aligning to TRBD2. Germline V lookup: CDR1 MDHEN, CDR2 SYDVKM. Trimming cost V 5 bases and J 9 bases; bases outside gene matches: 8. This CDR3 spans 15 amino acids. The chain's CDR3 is CASSTRLAGVGEQFF. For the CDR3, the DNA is TGTGCCAGCAGTACTCGACTAGCGGGAGTTGGTGAGCAGTTCTTC.

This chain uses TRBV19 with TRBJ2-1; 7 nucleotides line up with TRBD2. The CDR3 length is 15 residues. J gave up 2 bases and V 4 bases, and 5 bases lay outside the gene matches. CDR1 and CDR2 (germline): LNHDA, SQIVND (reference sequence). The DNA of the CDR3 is TGTGCCAGTAGTAAAGCGGGACCAACCTACAATGAGCAGTTCTTC. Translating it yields CASSKAGPTYNEQFF.

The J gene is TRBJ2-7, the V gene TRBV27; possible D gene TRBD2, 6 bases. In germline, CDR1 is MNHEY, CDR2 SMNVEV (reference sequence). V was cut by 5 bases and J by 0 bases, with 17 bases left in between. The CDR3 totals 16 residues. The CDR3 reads CASSPKRVLSSYEQYF. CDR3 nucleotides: TGTGCCAGCAGTCCCAAGCGGGTGCTTAGCTCCTACGAGCAGTACTTC.

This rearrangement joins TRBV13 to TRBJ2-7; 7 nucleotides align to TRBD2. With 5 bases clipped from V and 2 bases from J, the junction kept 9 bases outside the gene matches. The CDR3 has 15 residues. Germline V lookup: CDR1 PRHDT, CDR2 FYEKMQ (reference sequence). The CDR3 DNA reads TGTGCCAGCAGCCCCTCATCTAGCGGACCCTACGAGCAGTACTTC. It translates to CASSPSSSGPYEQYF. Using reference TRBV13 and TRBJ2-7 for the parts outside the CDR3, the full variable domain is AAGVIQSPRHLIKEKRETATLKCYPIPRHDTVYWYQQGPGQDPQFLISFYEKMQSDKGSIPDRFSAQQFSDYHSELNMSSLELGDSALYFCASSPSSSGPYEQYFGPGTRLTVT.

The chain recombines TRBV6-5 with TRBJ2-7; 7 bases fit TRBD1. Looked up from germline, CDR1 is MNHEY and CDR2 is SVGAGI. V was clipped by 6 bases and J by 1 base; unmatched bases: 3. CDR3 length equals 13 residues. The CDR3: CASSQGESYEQYF. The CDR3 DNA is TGTGCCAGCAGCCAGGGGGAATCCTACGAGCAGTACTTC.

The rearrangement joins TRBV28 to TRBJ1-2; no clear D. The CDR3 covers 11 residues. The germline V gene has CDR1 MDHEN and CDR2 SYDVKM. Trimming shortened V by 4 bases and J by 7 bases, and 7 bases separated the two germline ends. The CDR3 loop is CASSSSGGYTF. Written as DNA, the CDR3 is TGTGCCAGCAGTTCCTCGGGTGGCTACACCTTC.

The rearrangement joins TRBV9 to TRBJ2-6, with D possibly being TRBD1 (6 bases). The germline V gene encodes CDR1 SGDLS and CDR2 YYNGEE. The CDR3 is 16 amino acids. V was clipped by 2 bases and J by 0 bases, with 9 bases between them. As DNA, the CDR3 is TGTGCCAGCAGCGTTACAGGGTTCTCTGGGGCCAACGTCCTGACTTTC. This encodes CASSVTGFSGANVLTF.

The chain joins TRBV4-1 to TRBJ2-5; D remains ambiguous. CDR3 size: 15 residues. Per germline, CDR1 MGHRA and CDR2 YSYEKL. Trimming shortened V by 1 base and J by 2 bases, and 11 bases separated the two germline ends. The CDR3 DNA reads TGCGCCAGCAGCCAAGTCCCCCATAATCAAGAGACCCAGTACTTC. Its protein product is CASSQVPHNQETQYF.

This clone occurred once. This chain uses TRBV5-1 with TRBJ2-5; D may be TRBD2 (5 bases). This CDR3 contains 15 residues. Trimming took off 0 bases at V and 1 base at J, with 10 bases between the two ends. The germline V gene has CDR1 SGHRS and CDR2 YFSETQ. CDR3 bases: TGCGCCAGCAGCTTGGTGGACTCTATCCAAGAGACCCAGTACTTC. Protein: CASSLVDSIQETQYF. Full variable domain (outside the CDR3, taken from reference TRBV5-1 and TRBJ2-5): KAGVTQTPRYLIKTRGQQVTLSCSPISGHRSVSWYQQTPGQGLQFLFEYFSETQRNKGNFPGRFSGRQFSNSRSEMNVSTLELGDSALYLCASSLVDSIQETQYFGPGTRLLVL.